Many counts were recorded for the clone carrying this T cell receptor beta chain. What it binds is unknown. The data are from a study of response to subunit inactivated influenza vaccine. Whole-study findings and limits: Each seasonal flu vaccination may recruit only limited new T cells, authors suggested.

TCRdb recomputed calls from the RT-PCR reads with MiXCR, one row per CDR3 protein. The sample includes over 450,000 distinct CDR3 sequences, approximately 13% seen only once; the top ten take over 10%. The sequence came from a man aged 45-60 years who received an inactivated influenza vaccine. Sequencing was performed on PBMCs from blood, taken about 40 days after vaccination.

The CDR3 reads CASSPLGATQYF. CDR3 coding DNA: TGTGCCAGCAGCCCCCTTGGTGCTACGCAGTATTTT. V and J are TRBV14 and TRBJ2-3; D uncertain. The V gene's germline CDR1 is SGHDN and CDR2 FVKESK. This CDR3 spans 12 amino acids. V was shortened by 4 bases and J by 8 bases, with 10 bases between the two germline ends.